Sequencing of this T cell receptor (beta chain) was carried out in a study of cytomegalovirus exposure and HLA in healthy donors (dated by TCRdb to the late 2010s). Looking at the study overall: An earlier analysis of about 530 of the donors reported 276 Gb of sequence data and 95 million to 140 million unique TCR beta sequences obtained from 150 million to 200 million T cells. HLA typing covered class I and class II loci at four-digit resolution. Alongside the repertoire data, information on donor age, sex, ethnicity and CMV serostatus was compiled. The study aimed to test whether cataloging public T cell receptors could reveal signatures of past pathogen exposure. All discovery cohort repertoires had been generated on a single sequencing platform. In addition to the first cohort of approximately 670 subjects, a separate validation cohort of approximately 110 different subjects was used. Among 300 to 500 genotyped donors of the cohort, an average of approximately 240,000 unique TCR beta nucleotide sequences was sequenced per donor, of which 15% to 20% were non-productive. A handful of DR-DQ haplotypes were handled as single units for association and clustering because linkage in the cohort was strong. An early release that covered approximately 600 HLA-typed donors contained 250 to 350 gigabases of sequencing data and 75 million to 100 million unique TCR sequences. High-throughput TCR immunosequencing, statistical association of individual TCRs with disease status, and machine learning were combined to predict cytomegalovirus infection status. A later analysis re-examined previously published TCR beta repertoires from more than 650 donors and added high-resolution HLA genotyping to investigate patterns of TCR occurrence. An earlier analysis of 587 of the donors used high-throughput TCR beta sequencing to judge whether each TCR beta V gene segment behaved as functional or pseudogenic. The T cell repertoires of about 700 subjects were profiled by immunosequencing and related to cytomegalovirus serostatus. Typing coverage differed by locus: A, B, C, DRB1 and DQB1 were typed in about 620-640 donors, DQA1 in 522, DPA1 in over 600, and DPB1 in 472. In the later analysis, no new phenotypic data were used to find candidate immune exposures; instead, reliance was placed on TCR beta sequences and their occurrence across donors. Genome-wide SNP genotypes for about 65% of the 666 donors were used in a later genetic analysis, which treated that subset as a discovery cohort. The genetic ancestry cluster associated with self-reported Caucasian donors included 81% of the 300 to 400 genotyped donors.

The cohort was made up of hundreds of healthy bone marrow donors. At the time of sampling, every cohort member was nominally healthy, though immune exposures that went unrecorded were likely present. The donor was CMV seronegative and belonged to the group of over 300 seronegative cohort members. A peripheral blood sample was collected from each donor, and TCR beta sequencing was performed on peripheral blood mononuclear cells. Genomic DNA was extracted from the blood cell samples with the Qiagen DNeasy Blood Extraction Kit. CDR1 and CDR2 are drawn from the germline V gene: MNHEY, SVGAGI. V is trimmed back by 4 bases and J by 5 bases, and the junction contains 7 bases that no gene match accounts for. The cysteine opens and the phenylalanine closes a CDR3 of 14 amino acids. The entry retains the CDR3 DNA only, 42 bases that are in frame from base 1. Points on this clone: Its specific antigen is unknown.

Beyond this particular receptor, the publication reports: Because the 87-base-pair reads could not distinguish some IMGT-functional V segments, including TRBV6-2 and TRBV6-3, those segments were excluded. A later analysis reported that several top co-occurrence clusters appeared linked to parvovirus B19, influenza, CMV and Epstein-Barr virus. Most CMV-associated TCR beta chains appeared to be HLA-restricted in a later analysis, and the HLA associations seemed to be driven largely by CMV exposure. The classifier was reported to diagnose cytomegalovirus status with high specificity and sensitivity in both the original and validation cohorts. A later analysis found that TCR association rates varied across HLA loci, with DRB1 alleles showing the most associated TCRs and HLA-C alleles the fewest. Roughly uniform sequencing depth across donors was assumed in presence/absence analyses, although this assumption may not hold. According to a later genetic analysis, donors in an Asian-associated ancestry cluster had fewer N-insertions in productive TCRs than the roughly 700-donor mean. Linkage disequilibrium might explain the correlated functional status among segregating V segments, but an unknown experimental factor could not be ruled out. A group of highly shared sequence variants was considered likely to be a technical artifact of the sequencing pipeline. While some public TCRs were present in many individuals, most TCR sequences turned up only very rarely across donors. A few of the identified cytomegalovirus-associated TCR beta chains were confirmed in vitro to be specific for cytomegalovirus antigens. This cohort had only TCR beta chains sequenced, and the lack of alpha or paired-chain data limited which features could be detected. It was suggested by the authors that the approach could potentially be generalized to other disease states and immunological phenotypes. Because HLA typing was missing for some donors at each locus, association tests included only the typed subset. A further reported finding was that TCR beta sequences accurately predicted the HLA-A and HLA-B alleles for most subjects in the first cohort. A later analysis associated about 17,000 TCR beta sequences with specific HLA alleles at a false discovery rate of 0.05. Strong co-occurrence of HLA alleles, especially DR and DQ, made assigning TCR associations to individual alleles difficult. The earlier analysis of 587 of the donors excluded over 15 rarely observed V segments, including chromosome 9 orphons, because counts were too low. In a later analysis, HLA-associated TCR beta chains were found to be more clonally expanded and to have lower generation probabilities than equally common non-associated chains. A later genetic analysis associated a missense DCLRE1C variant with V-gene and J-gene trimming of TCR beta chains, and an independent cohort replicated the association. The study listed 150 to 200 TCR beta chains as associated with cytomegalovirus. For the cohort, immune exposure information was limited to CMV serostatus. An earlier analysis of approximately 600 of the donors showed that most TCR beta V segments appeared in productive rearrangements either about 87% or about 30% of the time, which broadly matched IMGT annotations.

The library was obtained by the immunoSEQ multiplex PCR assay. For the multiplex PCR, a mixture combining 60 forward primers for TCR Vbeta segments and 13 reverse primers for TCR Jbeta segments was used. The CDR3 region of rearranged TCR beta genes was amplified from genomic DNA by a multiplex PCR assay. The amplified TCR beta libraries were sequenced on the Illumina HiSeq System as 87-base-pair reads. As for how the authors treated the data: A later analysis tallied approximately 87 million unique TCR beta chains across the approximately 670 repertoires, and some 12 million of those chains were shared by two or more donors. Raw reads were error-corrected and collapsed into unique sequences with a nearest-neighbor algorithm that merged closely related sequences to remove PCR and sequencing errors. CDR3 sequences were aligned to IMGT reference sequences to assign V, D and J gene segments. For a sequence to be retained, a match of at least six nucleotides was required to both a V gene segment and a J gene segment. A rearrangement was called productive if the CDR3 had no stop codons and remained in frame with V and J, and every other rearrangement was called non-productive. CDR3 was defined according to IMGT convention as the region running from the second conserved V-encoded cysteine to the conserved J-encoded phenylalanine. The earlier analysis of some 580 of the donors excluded any sequence lacking an unambiguous match to a single V gene segment. In an earlier analysis of around 600 of the donors, V segments were called functional above 56.7% productive rearrangements and were called segregating when the between-donor standard deviation exceeded 5%. To diagnose cytomegalovirus status from the catalog of TCR beta chain sequences, a statistical classification framework was built. In a later analysis, V and J genes were assigned by comparing TCR nucleotide sequences against IMGT/GENE-DB human TR gene sequences. In a later analysis, CDR3 sequences and most-parsimonious VDJ recombination scenarios were assigned using the TCRdist pipeline. A later analysis defined each TCR beta chain by its CDR3 amino acid sequence plus V-gene family, and excluded reads lacking a unique V-gene family. As a way to deal with suspected cross-contamination and a sequencing artifact, a later analysis dropped 450 to 700 nucleotide sequences that were highly shared and had low generation probability. In a later analysis, a clonal expansion index was calculated for each public chain from normalized within-repertoire ranks of inferred template counts. Generation probabilities in a later analysis came from a VDJ recombination model fitted to out-of-frame rearrangements, and those results were checked against IGoR. Hypergeometric tests were used in a later analysis to score TCR-TCR, TCR-HLA and TCR-CMV co-occurrence, with a repertoire-size bias correction applied to the TCR pairs. A later analysis estimated false discovery rates by permuting HLA or CMV assignments 20 times. A later analysis grouped co-occurring TCRs with DBSCAN, adding TCRdist sequence similarity when clustering within HLA-allele-positive subsets. Repertoires with fewer than 30,000 or more than 120,000 public chains, plus five repertoires with anomalous nucleotide sharing, were excluded from co-occurrence clustering. Held by TCRdb, this immuneACCESS table contains in-frame sequences only and omits some clones. Under half of the omission traces to an unresolved V gene where checked; the cause of the rest is unknown. The V and J calls and clone size were taken over from that table, and D and trimming were inferred from the DNA. This sample's table lists about 130,000 clones. Of the sample, roughly 1.4% is held by the ten largest clones.

The sample consisted of PBMCs. The source of this sequence is a woman in her 40s in good health and CMV-seronegative. This chain is built from TRBV6-5 and TRBJ1-2, and 7 bases in between align with TRBD1. CDR3 region: CASSLGTDTYGYTF. In nucleotides, the sequence is TGTGCCAGCAGTTTAGGGACAGACACGTATGGCTACACCTTC.